The T cell receptor beta chain described here comes from a study of OX40 agonist ivuxolimab in advanced cancers. Whole-study findings and limits: Undetermined was the antigen specificity of the expanded peripheral T cells.

The CDR3 runs to 16 residues. With 4 bases clipped from V and 2 bases from J, the junction kept 2 bases outside the gene matches. The germline V gene has CDR1 LGHNA and CDR2 YSLEER. Sampled blood was obtained at baseline, cycle 4 day 1, and cycle 7 day 1. Profiled with immunoSEQ multiplex PCR; TCRdb holds only in-frame clones, not every one. The data contain about 31,000 clones, approximately 80% of them singletons. In regard to this clone: Antigen unknown.

Sequenced material: CD4+ or CD8+ T cells sorted from blood, taken in a trial of the OX40 agonist ivuxolimab. The V call is TRBV4-3, the J call TRBJ2-3, with 14 bases fitting TRBD2. This receptor was obtained from an adult with an advanced solid tumor such as melanoma, head and neck, liver or kidney cancer. CDR3 residues: CASSRGLAGATDTQYF. CDR3 DNA sequence: TGCGCCAGCAGCCGGGGACTAGCGGGGGCCACAGATACGCAGTATTTT.